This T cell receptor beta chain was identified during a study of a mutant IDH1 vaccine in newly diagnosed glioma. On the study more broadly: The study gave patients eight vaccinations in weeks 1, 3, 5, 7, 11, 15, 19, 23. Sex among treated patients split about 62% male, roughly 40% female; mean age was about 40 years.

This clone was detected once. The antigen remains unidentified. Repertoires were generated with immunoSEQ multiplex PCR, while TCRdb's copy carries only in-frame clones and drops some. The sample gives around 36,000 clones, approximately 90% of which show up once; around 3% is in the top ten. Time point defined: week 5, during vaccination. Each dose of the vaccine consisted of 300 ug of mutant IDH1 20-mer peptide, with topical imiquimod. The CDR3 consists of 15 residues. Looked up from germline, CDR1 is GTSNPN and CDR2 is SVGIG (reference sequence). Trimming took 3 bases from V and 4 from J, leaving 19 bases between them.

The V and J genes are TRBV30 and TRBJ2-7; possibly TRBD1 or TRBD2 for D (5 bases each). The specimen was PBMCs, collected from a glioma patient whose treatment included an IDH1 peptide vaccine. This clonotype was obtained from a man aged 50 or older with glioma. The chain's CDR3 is CAWSAGRGGYYEQYF. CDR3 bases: TGTGCCTGGAGCGCAGGGCGAGGAGGCTATTACGAGCAGTACTTC. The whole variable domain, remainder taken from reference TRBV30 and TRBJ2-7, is SQTIHQWPATLVQPVGSPLSLECTVEGTSNPNLYWYRQAAGRGLQLLFYSVGIGQISSEVPQNLSASRPQDRQFILSSKKLLLSDSGFYLCAWSAGRGGYYEQYFGPGTRLTVT.